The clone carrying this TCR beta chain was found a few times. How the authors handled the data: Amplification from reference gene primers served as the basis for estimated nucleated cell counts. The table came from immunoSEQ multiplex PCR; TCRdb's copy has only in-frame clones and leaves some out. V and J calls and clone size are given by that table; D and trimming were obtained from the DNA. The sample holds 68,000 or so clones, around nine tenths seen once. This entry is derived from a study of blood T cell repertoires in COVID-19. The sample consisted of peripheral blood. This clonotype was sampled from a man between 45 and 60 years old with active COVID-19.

The CDR3 DNA is TGCGCCAGCAGCCCGCAGGGAGGCGGCAATCAGCCCCAGCATTTT. The encoded protein is CASSPQGGGNQPQHF. V gene TRBV5-1 combines with J gene TRBJ1-5, with a weak D call TRBD1 (5 bases). This CDR3 is 15 amino acids long. The ends were cut back, 4 bases at V and 2 bases at J, with 13 bases in the middle. Per the germline V gene, CDR1 is SGHRS and CDR2 is YFSETQ.